The present TCR beta chain was sequenced within a study of T cells in Graves' hyperthyroidism and ophthalmopathy. Study-level findings and limits: Expanded thyroid clonotypes (above 0.001) were mostly also found in blood. A model using 13 V-J features told ophthalmopathy apart from stable hyperthyroidism.

Patients aged 18 to 65 had newly diagnosed hyperthyroidism lasting under 2 months. Researchers took RNA transcripts and amplified the TCR beta CDR3 regions from them. TCR CDR3 underwent first-round RT-PCR with the HTBI primer set. Using its own MiXCR run on the multiplex PCR reads, TCRdb lists one record per CDR3 protein. The data contain 470,000 or so distinct CDR3 sequences, around 20% of them singletons. At least ten counts were recorded for this clonotype. Its antigen is unknown. The CDR3 loop spans 14 amino acids. V lost 1 base to trimming and J lost 9 bases, with 19 bases between them. CDR1 DFQATT and CDR2 SNEGSKA come from the germline V gene (reference sequence).

The chain couples TRBV20-1 to TRBJ2-7, with unresolved D. This clonotype was obtained from a man aged 18-30 years with Graves' hyperthyroidism. The sample consisted of blood. Here the CDR3 reads CSARVLRGLGGQYF. CDR3 coding DNA: TGCAGTGCTAGAGTATTAAGAGGCCTAGGCGGGCAGTACTTC.